The sequence of this TCR beta chain was determined in a study of CXCR3-negative and CXCR3-positive naive CD8 T cells. UMI-tagged TRB cDNA libraries were built via 5' RACE. One entry per CDR3 protein, without DNA, is what TCRdb gives after re-calling the 5' RACE reads. The listing records about 66,000 distinct CDR3 sequences. This CDR3 comprises 15 residues. Germline-derived CDR1 and CDR2 are LNHDA and SQIVND (reference sequence). Specimen: naive CXCR3- CD8+ T cells from blood. Subset: CD45RO-CCR7+CD27+CD95- naive CD8+ T cells lacking CXCR3 (TNR3-). The chain recombines TRBV19 with TRBJ2-7. The source is a human donor in good health. Some clones in this sample may be carry-over from other donors' samples. The CDR3 is CASSIVADTQYEQYF.